What follows is one T cell receptor beta chain and its context. The data were produced by immunoSEQ multiplex PCR, yet TCRdb's version contains in-frame clones alone and is incomplete. This table has about 190,000 clones, 84% appearing once. These data originate in a study of blood T cell repertoires in COVID-19. Study-level background: Sources were T cells, B-cell-depleted T cells, or PBMCs; the material itself was cDNA or gDNA.

V was pared by 2 bases and J by 0 bases, with 18 bases between. The CDR3 covers 18 residues. The germline V gene encodes CDR1 SGHAT and CDR2 FQNNGV. This sequence originates from a human donor in a cohort sampled during active COVID-19. The V call is TRBV11-2, the J call TRBJ2-3; perhaps TRBD2 as D (6 bases). Sequencing used peripheral blood. CDR3 DNA: TGTGCCAGCAGCTTAAGGTTGGTCGCGGGGATGAGCACAGATACGCAGTATTTT. This encodes CASSLRLVAGMSTDTQYF.